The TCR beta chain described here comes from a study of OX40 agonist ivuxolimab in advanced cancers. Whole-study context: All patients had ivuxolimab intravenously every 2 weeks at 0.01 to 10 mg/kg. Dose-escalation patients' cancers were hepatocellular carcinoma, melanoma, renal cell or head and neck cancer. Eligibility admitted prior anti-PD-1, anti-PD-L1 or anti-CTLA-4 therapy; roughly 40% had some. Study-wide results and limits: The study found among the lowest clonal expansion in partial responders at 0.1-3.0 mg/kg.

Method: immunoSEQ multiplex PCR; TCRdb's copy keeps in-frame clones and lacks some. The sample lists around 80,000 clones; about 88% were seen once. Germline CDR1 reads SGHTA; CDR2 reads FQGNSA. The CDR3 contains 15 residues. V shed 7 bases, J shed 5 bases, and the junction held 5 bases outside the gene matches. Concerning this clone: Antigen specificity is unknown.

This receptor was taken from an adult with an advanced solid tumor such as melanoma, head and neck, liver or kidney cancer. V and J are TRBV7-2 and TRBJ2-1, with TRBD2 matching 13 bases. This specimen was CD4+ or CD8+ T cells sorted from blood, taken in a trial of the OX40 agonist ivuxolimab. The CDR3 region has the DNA TGTGCCAGCACACTAGCGGGAGGGCTTCACAATGAGCAGTTCTTC. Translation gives CASTLAGGLHNEQFF.